Below, 5 T cell receptor beta chains from the same sample are listed, as sequenced in a study of CD8+CD57+ T cells in acquired aplastic anemia. Profiles of TCR beta VDJ and CDR3 were generated from a genomic DNA template. From the reads, TCRdb called clonotypes with MiXCR, one entry per CDR3 protein. The table lists some 170,000 distinct CDR3 sequences, roughly 43% of them singletons. Patients who underwent sequencing had shown CD8+CD57+ cell expansion by flow cytometry. The specimen sequenced was sorted CD4+, CD8+, or CD8+CD57+ T cells (not recorded which) from PBMCs. Receptor source: a human donor with aplastic anemia.

This clonotype has a count of ten or more. The chain uses TRBV20-1 and TRBJ2-3, with 9 nucleotides matching TRBD2. The CDR3 contains 16 residues. Germline V gene sequence: CDR1 DFQATT, CDR2 SNEGSKA (reference sequence). Trimming took 5 bases from V and 5 from J; bases not matched to a gene: 14. The DNA for the CDR3 is TGCAGTGCTCAAGTCGGGCGGGGGGGCCGTCAAGATACGCAGTATTTT. It encodes CSAQVGRGGRQDTQYF.

For the CDR3, the DNA is TGTGCCAGCAGCTTTGGCAGGGGGCAGACCGGGGAGCTGTTTTTT. Translating it yields CASSFGRGQTGELFF. This sequence joins TRBV5-5 and TRBJ2-2; 8 bases fit TRBD1. The CDR3 contains 15 residues. Germline loops: CDR1 SGHKS, CDR2 YYEKEE (reference sequence). The V and J ends lost 2 bases and 5 bases, in that order; junction bases with no gene match: 5.

The chain is built from TRBV20-1 and TRBJ1-5, with D uncertain. V lost 5 bases and J lost 6, with 14 bases in between. Looked up from germline, CDR1 is DFQATT and CDR2 is SNEGSKA (reference sequence). The CDR3 covers 13 residues. The CDR3 sequence is CSAPDPSSQPQHF. In DNA form, the CDR3 reads TGCAGTGCTCCCGACCCATCGAGTCAGCCCCAGCATTTT.

This clonotype showed up many times. The J gene is TRBJ1-6, the V gene TRBV29-1; D is unresolved. Germline V gene sequence: CDR1 SQVTM, CDR2 ANQGSEA. The CDR3 extends over 12 amino acids. V lost 4 bases and J 14 bases, leaving 15 bases between the germline ends. The CDR3, as DNA: TGCAGCGTTGTATCTCCCCCAGGAACCCTCCACTTT. Encoded protein: CSVVSPPGTLHF.

The table lists this clonotype with many counts. This chain connects TRBV19 to TRBJ1-6; D may be TRBD1 (5 bases). This CDR3 has 13 residues. CDR1 is LNHDA, CDR2 SQIVND, per germline (reference sequence). V was shortened by 8 bases and J by 8 bases, with 13 bases between the two germline ends. The CDR3 loop reads CASEEGWDSPLHF. The CDR3 nucleotides read TGTGCCAGTGAGGAGGGGTGGGATTCACCCCTCCACTTT.